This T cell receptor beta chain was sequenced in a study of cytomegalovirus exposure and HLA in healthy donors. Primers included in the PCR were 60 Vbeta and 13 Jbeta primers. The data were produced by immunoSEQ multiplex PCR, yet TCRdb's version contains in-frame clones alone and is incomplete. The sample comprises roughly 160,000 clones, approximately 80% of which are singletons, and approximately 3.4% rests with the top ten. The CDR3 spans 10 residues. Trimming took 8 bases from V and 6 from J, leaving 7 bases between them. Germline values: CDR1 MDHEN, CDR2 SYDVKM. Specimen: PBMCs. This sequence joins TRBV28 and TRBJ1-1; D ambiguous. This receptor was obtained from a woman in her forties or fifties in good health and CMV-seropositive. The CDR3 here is CASGRAEAFF. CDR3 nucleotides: TGTGCCAGCGGGAGGGCTGAAGCTTTCTTT. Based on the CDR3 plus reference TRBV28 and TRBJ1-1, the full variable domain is DVKVTQSSRYLVKRTGEKVFLECVQDMDHENMFWYRQDPGLGLRLIYFSYDVKMKEKGDIPEGYSVSREKKERFSLILESASTNQTSMYLCASGRAEAFFGQGTRLTVV.